Reported below is one T cell receptor (beta chain). Its specificity is unknown. Use of 60 Vbeta and 13 Jbeta primers characterized the PCR. Only in-frame clones appear in the TCRdb table, and some are missing; sequencing was by immunoSEQ multiplex PCR. The sample records around 120,000 clones, 75% to 85% being singletons. Donors counted as nominally healthy when sampled, yet unrecorded immune exposures were likely. The entry originates in a study of cytomegalovirus exposure and HLA in healthy donors. Turning to the study itself: Of around 400 genotyped donors, roughly 81% grouped in the Caucasian-associated ancestry cluster.

CDR1 and CDR2 (germline): MDHEN, SYDVKM. The CDR3 has 17 residues. With 7 bases removed from V and 7 bases from J, the gap between germline ends came to 29 bases. Study-wide results and caveats: CMV antigen specificity of a few CMV-associated chains was confirmed in vitro.

Material: PBMCs. The sequence came from a man younger than 40 in good health and CMV-seronegative. The chain is built from TRBV28 and TRBJ2-7; tentatively, D is TRBD1 (7 bases). CDR3 loop: CASNEVGASLPGGEQYF. The CDR3 nucleotides are TGTGCCAGCAATGAGGTAGGGGCATCCCTACCAGGGGGGGAGCAGTACTTC.